The next 23 T cell receptor beta chains were all read from a single sample in a study of T cells after yellow fever vaccination. TCRdb re-derived calls from the 5' RACE reads in MiXCR, one entry per CDR3 protein. Altogether hundreds of thousands of distinct CDR3 sequences are present, 9.5% to 15% being singletons, with the ten largest covering roughly 3.1%. The sequenced sample was CD4+ T cells sorted from PBMCs, obtained 15 days after the yellow fever booster vaccination. The receptors derive from a man aged 18 to 30 who received the YFV17D yellow fever vaccine.

The sample holds a few counts of this clonotype. The CDR3 here is CAWSGSGRGNGYTF. The CDR3 DNA is TGTGCCTGGAGTGGGAGTGGGAGGGGTAATGGCTACACCTTC. V usage is TRBV30 and J usage is TRBJ1-2, with D possibly matching TRBD1 (5 bases). CDR1 is GTSNPN, CDR2 SVGIG, per germline (reference sequence). V lost 1 base, J lost 6 bases, and 15 bases lay in between. This CDR3 has 14 residues.

This clonotype was seen a few times. V usage is TRBV6-2 or TRBV6-3 and J usage is TRBJ2-5; maybe TRBD1 (7 bases). From germline, CDR1 is MNHEY and CDR2 SVGEGT. The CDR3 sequence is 15 residues long. V was trimmed by 6 bases and J by 0 bases, leaving 14 bases between them. The CDR3 spells CASRDPGGNQETQYF. The CDR3 DNA reads as TGTGCCAGCAGGGATCCAGGGGGGAACCAAGAGACCCAGTACTTC.

V gene TRBV6-1 combines with J gene TRBJ2-3; D is uncertain. The CDR3 loop spans 16 amino acids. The germline V gene encodes CDR1 MNHNS and CDR2 SASEGT. V lost 1 base, J lost 9 bases, and 20 bases lay in between. DNA for the CDR3: TGTGCCAGCAGTGAAGGCGGAGCAAACGTTTGGGGAACGCAGTATTTT. Amino acids: CASSEGGANVWGTQYF.

This chain links TRBV7-2 with TRBJ1-1; D not certain. CDR3 length equals 14 residues. The germline V and J ends were trimmed by 1 base and 3 bases, with 9 bases remaining between them. Germline V gene sequence: CDR1 SGHTA, CDR2 FQGNSA. CDR3 DNA sequence: TGTGCCAGCAGCTTAGGAGGCCCGCACACTGAAGCTTTCTTT. This gives the protein CASSLGGPHTEAFF.

This clonotype was recorded at least ten times. The chain couples TRBV6-1 to TRBJ2-2, with a weak D call TRBD1 (6 bases). V lost 8 bases, J lost 3 bases, and 7 bases lay in between. Germline CDR1 is MNHNS and CDR2 is SASEGT. The CDR3 extends over 12 amino acids. The CDR3 coding sequence is TGTGCCAGCGCAGGGGACACCGGGGAGCTGTTTTTT. This gives the protein CASAGDTGELFF.

This clonotype occurred once. The chain has TRBV5-1 and TRBJ2-1; 7 bases map to TRBD1. This CDR3 spans 14 amino acids. V gave up 0 bases and J gave up 7 bases; unmatched junction bases: 4. Germline V gene data show CDR1 as SGHRS and CDR2 as YFSETQ. The CDR3 DNA sequence: TGCGCCAGCAGCTTGGGTGACAGGGTAAATGAGCAGTTCTTC. It yields the protein CASSLGDRVNEQFF.

This clonotype turned up a few times. The chain has TRBV6-2 or TRBV6-3 and TRBJ1-3; no reliable D call. The V gene's germline CDR1 is MNHEY and CDR2 SVGEGT. There are 16 residues in the CDR3. Trimming cost V 0 bases and J 0 bases, with 9 bases left between them. CDR3 protein: CASSYSRVISGNTIYF. The CDR3 DNA reads as TGTGCCAGCAGTTACTCGAGGGTCATCTCTGGAAACACCATATATTTT.

This clonotype was counted a single time. The chain uses TRBV7-2 and TRBJ1-1; 10 bases match TRBD1. CDR1 is SGHTA, CDR2 FQGNSA, per germline. V lost 5 bases and J lost 5; bases outside the gene matches: 8. This CDR3 is 15 amino acids long. CDR3 protein: CASSPRQGASTEAFF. DNA of the CDR3: TGTGCCAGCAGCCCCAGACAGGGGGCGAGTACTGAAGCTTTCTTT.

The chain couples TRBV7-9 to TRBJ2-6; D gene unclear. Germline V gives CDR1 SEHNR, CDR2 FQNEAQ (reference sequence). V shed 4 bases and J shed 0 bases, with 13 bases lying between them. The CDR3 is 17 amino acids. This chain's CDR3 is CASSSPFWDSGANVLTF. In DNA form, the CDR3 reads TGTGCCAGCAGCTCCCCTTTCTGGGACTCTGGGGCCAACGTCCTGACTTTC.

This clonotype appeared a few times. This chain joins TRBV20-1 and TRBJ1-6, with D possibly TRBD1 on 6 matching bases. Germline V gene lookup returns CDR1 DFQATT and CDR2 SNEGSKA (reference sequence). There are 16 residues in the CDR3. V lost 4 bases and J 4 bases, leaving 17 bases between the germline ends. The CDR3 region is CSATQGRQTYNSPLHF. DNA for the CDR3: TGCAGTGCTACCCAGGGGCGGCAGACGTATAATTCACCCCTCCACTTT.

The J gene is TRBJ1-6, the V gene TRBV15, with a possible D match to TRBD1 (6 bases). The germline gives CDR1 LNHNV, CDR2 YYDKDF (reference sequence). The CDR3 is made up of 15 amino acids. Trimming shortened V by 9 bases and J by 2 bases, and 14 bases separated the two germline ends. The CDR3: CATAEGGTYNSPLHF. In DNA form, the CDR3 reads TGTGCCACGGCTGAGGGGGGTACCTATAATTCACCCCTCCACTTT.

The chain links TRBV6-1 to TRBJ1-3; D gene uncertain. This CDR3 region has 15 residues. Trimming removed 4 bases from V and 0 bases from J, with 10 bases in between. CDR1 MNHNS and CDR2 SASEGT come from the germline V gene. CDR3 region: CASSGSGSSGNTIYF. In DNA form, the CDR3 reads TGTGCCAGCAGTGGATCAGGAAGCTCTGGAAACACCATATATTTT.

The sample holds a few counts of this clonotype. V gene TRBV2 combines with J gene TRBJ2-5; 10 nucleotides align to TRBD2. The CDR3 consists of 15 residues. In germline, CDR1 is SNHLY, CDR2 FYNNEI. V was pared by 7 bases and J by 2 bases, with 7 bases of the junction left unmatched. CDR3 in amino acids: CASTSSGGRQETQYF. In DNA, the CDR3 is TGTGCCAGCACGTCTAGCGGGGGCCGACAAGAGACCCAGTACTTC.

The J gene is TRBJ1-3, the V gene TRBV6-1, with D maybe TRBD1 (5 bases). Deletions cut 4 bases from V and 0 bases from J, with 10 bases between. CDR3 length: 15 amino acids. CDR1 and CDR2 from the germline V gene are MNHNS and SASEGT. For the CDR3, the DNA is TGTGCCAGCAGTGTGGGGGTCCTCTCTGGAAACACCATATATTTT. Its protein is CASSVGVLSGNTIYF.

A few counts support this clonotype. V and J are TRBV7-8 and TRBJ2-2, with 15 bases that match TRBD2. This CDR3 comprises 18 residues. Germline values: CDR1 SGHVS, CDR2 FQNEAQ. The junction had 11 bases not matched to a gene; V was cut back by 5 bases and J by 7 bases. The CDR3 spells CASSIFGTSGGSSGELFF. The CDR3 DNA follows: TGTGCCAGCAGCATTTTCGGGACTAGCGGGGGGAGTAGCGGGGAGCTGTTTTTT. The variable domain in full, completed from reference TRBV7-8 and TRBJ2-2, reads GAGVSQSPRYKVAKRGQDVALRCDPISGHVSLFWYQQALGQGPEFLTYFQNEAQLDKSGLPSDRFFAERPEGSVSTLKIQRTQQEDSAVYLCASSIFGTSGGSSGELFFGEGSRLTVL.

A few counts support this clonotype. The rearrangement joins TRBV6-2 or TRBV6-3 to TRBJ2-7; D is undetermined. This CDR3 comprises 11 residues. V was cut by 5 bases and J by 6 bases, with 8 bases left in between. Per germline, CDR1 MNHEY and CDR2 SVGEGT. The chain's CDR3 is CASSHGPEQYV. CDR3 nucleotides: TGTGCCAGCAGTCACGGCCCCGAGCAGTACGTC.

This chain connects TRBV2 to TRBJ1-1; D is undetermined. CDR3 size: 13 residues. V was pared by 4 bases and J by 0 bases, with 6 bases between. Germline assignment: CDR1 SNHLY and CDR2 FYNNEI. CDR3 sequence (DNA): TGTGCCAGCAGTGGAGAGATGAACACTGAAGCTTTCTTT. Translated, it gives CASSGEMNTEAFF.

To note about this clonotype: Sequence at one end of the junction differs from germline and may be a read error. The chain joins TRBV12-3 or TRBV12-4 to TRBJ2-7; 9 nucleotides line up with TRBD1. The CDR3 has 12 amino acids. CDR3 nucleotides: TGTGCCAGCAGTCAGGACTCCGGGACAGGGTCCTTC. It translates to CASSQDSGTGSF.

This clonotype came up many times. V gene TRBV7-8 combines with J gene TRBJ2-2; D gene ambiguous. V lost 5 bases and J 1 base, leaving 11 bases between the germline ends. This CDR3 is built from 15 residues. CDR1 is SGHVS, CDR2 FQNEAQ, per germline. In nucleotides, the CDR3 is TGTGCCAGCAGCCAGGCGTGGGGGAACACCGGGGAGCTGTTTTTT. Amino acid sequence: CASSQAWGNTGELFF.

The chain uses TRBV6-1 and TRBJ1-1, with a weak D call TRBD1 (6 bases). Trimming pared 6 bases from V and 4 bases from J, leaving 18 bases between. The germline V gene has CDR1 MNHNS and CDR2 SASEGT. The CDR3 contains 15 residues. This chain's CDR3 is CASSFEKGGGTEAFF. The CDR3 region has the DNA TGTGCCAGCAGCTTTGAAAAAGGGGGGGGCACTGAAGCTTTCTTT.

This clonotype was found a few times. This chain connects TRBV10-3 to TRBJ1-2; D is uncertain. Trimming removed 6 bases from V and 0 bases from J, with 8 bases in between. The germline V gene has CDR1 ENHRY and CDR2 SYGVKD. The CDR3 spans 13 residues. The CDR3 is CAIRVSSNYGYTF. In DNA, the CDR3 is TGTGCCATCAGAGTCAGTTCTAACTATGGCTACACCTTC.

This clonotype was seen at least ten times. This chain connects TRBV11-3 to TRBJ2-1, with 8 bases fitting TRBD1. The CDR3 is made up of 18 amino acids. The junction had 7 bases not matched to a gene; V was cut back by 0 bases and J by 0 bases. Looked up from germline, CDR1 is SGHNT and CDR2 is YENEEA. The CDR3 DNA sequence: TGTGCCAGCAGCTTAGAACAGGGGGGCTCGAGCTCCTACAATGAGCAGTTCTTC. This gives the protein CASSLEQGGSSSYNEQFF.

Concerning this clonotype itself: Germline and junction disagree at one end, which may indicate a read error. The chain recombines TRBV5-1 with TRBJ1-3; no firm D call. This CDR3 has 14 residues. Germline lookup yields CDR1 SGHRS and CDR2 YFSETQ. This chain's CDR3 is CASSLGYSGNTIYF. The CDR3, as DNA: TGCGCCAGCAGTTTGGGGTACTCTGGAAACACCATATATTTT.